The rows below give T cell receptor beta chains drawn from one sample of a study of T cells in Graves' hyperthyroidism and ophthalmopathy. TCRdb ran MiXCR on the multiplex PCR reads and lists one entry per CDR3 protein. This table holds around 420,000 distinct CDR3 sequences, around 14% found once. Sequenced input: blood. The receptors were gathered from a woman in her late teens or twenties with Graves' hyperthyroidism. Both conserved end residues are trimmed from each CDR3.

TRBV4-3,TRBJ1-2,ASSQVGQGGANYGYT
TRBV10-3,TRBJ2-2,AISESSSGRAYGELF
TRBV24-1,TRBJ2-2,ATSRLGRGQTAGELF
TRBV19,TRBJ1-5,ATRGGNQPQH
TRBV10-2,TRBJ2-4,ASSERGQANIQY
TRBV7-3,TRBJ1-1,ASSLTSITEAF
TRBV28,TRBJ2-1,ASSFGLVWVDEQF
TRBV29-1,TRBJ2-1,SVVLRAMNNEQF
TRBV7-9,TRBJ2-7,ASSFAGYEQY
TRBV12-3/TRBV12-4,TRBJ1-2,ASSLLDREGYGYT
TRBV11-2,TRBJ2-7,ASGHSGVEEQY
TRBV28,TRBJ2-2,ASSPGGGGGELF
TRBV2,TRBJ2-5,ASSGDRVRETQY
TRBV11-2,TRBJ2-5,ASSFNVGNQETQY
TRBV6-2/TRBV6-3,TRBJ1-3,ASRPRFGSSGNTIY
TRBV27,TRBJ1-1,ASSFGSSNTEAF
TRBV5-1,TRBJ2-3,ASSPIRGITDTQY
TRBV3-1,TRBJ2-3,ASSVGTGETDTQY
TRBV7-9,TRBJ1-5,ASSPTGVRPQH
TRBV28,TRBJ1-3,ASSLLRGNGNTIY
TRBV25-1,NA,ASSARANSYNEQY
TRBV3-1,TRBJ1-5,ASSQGRDQPQH
TRBV29-1,TRBJ1-1,SVEDFQAGGSTEAF
TRBV20-1,TRBJ2-3,SARRVLETEKLDTQY
TRBV3-1,TRBJ2-2,ASSPRASGNTGELF
TRBV20-1,TRBJ2-7,SARDRYRAGYEQY
TRBV3-1,TRBJ2-7,ASSPDRILYEQY
TRBV7-2,TRBJ2-1,ASSLPTKRAGVGSYNEQF
TRBV12-3/TRBV12-4,TRBJ1-2,ASSSSAHLYGYT